This T cell receptor (beta chain) was obtained from a study of CD8+ T cells in alopecia areata. In the case of this clone: Its target is not known.

V was pared by 3 bases and J by 4 bases, with 15 bases between. Germline V CDR1 and CDR2: SGHDN, FVKESK. CDR3 length: 15 amino acids. Treatment of the sample: oral pan-JAK inhibitor, 5-10 mg twice daily. Researchers gathered lesional scalp punch biopsies and peripheral blood from patients with alopecia areata. Extracted from the samples, RNA was reverse transcribed into cDNA to serve as the sequencing template. Using immunoSEQ multiplex PCR, the repertoire was profiled, and TCRdb retains in-frame clones only, with some absent. The sample consists of about 64,000 clones, about 43% of them appearing once. Study conclusions and caveats: It was observed that many expanded lesional clones persisted in scalp and blood during tofacitinib. Scalp clonality, along with expanded CD8+ clones among the top 100, was significantly decreased by tofacitinib. Researchers report lesional scalp, most notably alopecia totalis/universalis, outstripped normal scalp in clonality.

This chain connects TRBV14 to TRBJ1-2, with D tentatively TRBD1 (5 bases). The starting material was CD8+ T cells sorted from blood, obtained at approximately week 39, from a patient treated with tofacitinib. The sequence was collected from a human donor with alopecia areata. The CDR3 here is CASSHPLGGTYGYTF. The CDR3 nucleotides are TGTGCCAGCAGCCATCCCCTGGGAGGGACCTATGGCTACACCTTC.